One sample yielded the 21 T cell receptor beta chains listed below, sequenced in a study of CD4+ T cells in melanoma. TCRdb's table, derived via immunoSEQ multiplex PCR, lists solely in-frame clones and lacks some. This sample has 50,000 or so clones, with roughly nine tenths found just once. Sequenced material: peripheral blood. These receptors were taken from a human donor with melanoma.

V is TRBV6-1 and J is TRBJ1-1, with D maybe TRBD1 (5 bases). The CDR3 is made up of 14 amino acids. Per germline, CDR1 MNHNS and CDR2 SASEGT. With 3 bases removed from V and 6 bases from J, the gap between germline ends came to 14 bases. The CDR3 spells CASSDKVTGAEAFF. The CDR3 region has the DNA TGTGCCAGCAGTGATAAGGTTACAGGCGCTGAAGCTTTCTTT.

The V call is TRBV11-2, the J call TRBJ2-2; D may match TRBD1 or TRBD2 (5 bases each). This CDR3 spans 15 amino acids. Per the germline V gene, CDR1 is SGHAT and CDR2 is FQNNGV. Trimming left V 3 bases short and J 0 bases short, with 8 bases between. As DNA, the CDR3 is TGTGCCAGCAGCTTGGGGGAAACGAACACCGGGGAGCTGTTTTTT. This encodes CASSLGETNTGELFF.

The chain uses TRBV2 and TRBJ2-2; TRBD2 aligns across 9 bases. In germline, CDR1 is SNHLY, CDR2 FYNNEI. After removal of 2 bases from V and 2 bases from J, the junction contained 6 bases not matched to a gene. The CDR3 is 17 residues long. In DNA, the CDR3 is TGTGCCAGCAGTGAATGGCGGGGGGGCCTTAACACCGGGGAGCTGTTTTTT. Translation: CASSEWRGGLNTGELFF.

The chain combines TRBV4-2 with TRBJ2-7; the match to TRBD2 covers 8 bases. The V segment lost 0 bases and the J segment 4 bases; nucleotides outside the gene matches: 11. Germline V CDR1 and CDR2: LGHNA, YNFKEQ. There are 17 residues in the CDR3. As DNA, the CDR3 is TGTGCCAGCAGCCAAGAACCCAGGCTAGCGGGCGTTTACGAGCAGTACTTC. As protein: CASSQEPRLAGVYEQYF.

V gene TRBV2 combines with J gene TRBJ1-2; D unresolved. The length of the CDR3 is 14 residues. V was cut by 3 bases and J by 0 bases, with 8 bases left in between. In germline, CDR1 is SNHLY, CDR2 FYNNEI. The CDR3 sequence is CASSELGTNYGYTF. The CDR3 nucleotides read TGTGCCAGCAGTGAGCTAGGGACTAACTATGGCTACACCTTC.

The CDR3 spells CASSLGASPLYGYTF. The CDR3 DNA reads TGTGCCAGCAGCTTAGGGGCTAGCCCCCTATATGGCTACACCTTC. The chain joins TRBV11-2 to TRBJ1-2, with unresolved D. V lost 1 base, J lost 5 bases, and 14 bases lay in between. CDR1 and CDR2 from the germline V gene are SGHAT and FQNNGV. This CDR3 spans 15 amino acids.

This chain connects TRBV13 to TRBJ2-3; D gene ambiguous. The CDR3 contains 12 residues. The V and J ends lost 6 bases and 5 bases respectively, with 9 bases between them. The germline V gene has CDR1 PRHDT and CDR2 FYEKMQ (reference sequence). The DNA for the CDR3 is TGTGCCAGCAGTTTTACAAGAGATACGCAGTATTTT. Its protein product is CASSFTRDTQYF.

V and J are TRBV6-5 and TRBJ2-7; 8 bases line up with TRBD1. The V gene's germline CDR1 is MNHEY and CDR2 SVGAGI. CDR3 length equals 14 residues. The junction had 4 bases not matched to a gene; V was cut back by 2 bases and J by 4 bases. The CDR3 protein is CASSYGTGKYEQYF. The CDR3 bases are TGTGCCAGCAGTTACGGGACAGGAAAGTACGAGCAGTACTTC.

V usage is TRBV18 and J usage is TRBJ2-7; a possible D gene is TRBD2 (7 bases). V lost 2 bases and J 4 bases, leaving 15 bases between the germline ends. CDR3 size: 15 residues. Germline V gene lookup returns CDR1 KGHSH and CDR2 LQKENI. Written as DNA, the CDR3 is TGTGCCAGCTCACCAGCTGCGGGGGCGCCTTACGAGCAGTACTTC. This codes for CASSPAAGAPYEQYF.

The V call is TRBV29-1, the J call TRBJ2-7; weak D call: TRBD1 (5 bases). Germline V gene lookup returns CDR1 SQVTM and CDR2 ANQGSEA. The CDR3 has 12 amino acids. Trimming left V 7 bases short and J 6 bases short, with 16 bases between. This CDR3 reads CSAYDSYGEQYF. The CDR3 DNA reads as TGCAGCGCGTATGACAGCTACGGCGAGCAGTACTTC.

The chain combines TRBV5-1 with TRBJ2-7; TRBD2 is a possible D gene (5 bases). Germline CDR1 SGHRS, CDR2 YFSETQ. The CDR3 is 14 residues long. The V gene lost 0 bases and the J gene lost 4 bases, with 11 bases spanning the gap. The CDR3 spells CASSLVAGMYEQYF. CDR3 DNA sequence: TGCGCCAGCAGCTTGGTAGCCGGGATGTACGAGCAGTACTTC.

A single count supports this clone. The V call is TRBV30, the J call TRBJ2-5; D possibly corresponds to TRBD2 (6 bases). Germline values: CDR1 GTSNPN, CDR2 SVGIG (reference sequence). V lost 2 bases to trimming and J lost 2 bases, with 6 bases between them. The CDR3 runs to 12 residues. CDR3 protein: CAWSRGQETQYF. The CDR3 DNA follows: TGTGCCTGGAGTCGGGGGCAAGAGACCCAGTACTTC.

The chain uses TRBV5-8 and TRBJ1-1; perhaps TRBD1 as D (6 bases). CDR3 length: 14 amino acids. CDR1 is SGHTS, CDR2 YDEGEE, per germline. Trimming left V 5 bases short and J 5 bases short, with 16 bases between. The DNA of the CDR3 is TGTGCCAGCAGTTCCGGGACACTCGGAACTGAAGCTTTCTTT. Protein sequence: CASSSGTLGTEAFF.

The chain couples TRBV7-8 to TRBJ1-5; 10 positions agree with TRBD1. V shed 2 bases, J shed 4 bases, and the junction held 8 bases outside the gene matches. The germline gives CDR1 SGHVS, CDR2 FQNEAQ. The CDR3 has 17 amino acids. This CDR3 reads CASSLQTGGFGNQPQHF. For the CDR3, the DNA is TGTGCCAGCAGCTTACAGACAGGGGGCTTCGGAAATCAGCCCCAGCATTTT.

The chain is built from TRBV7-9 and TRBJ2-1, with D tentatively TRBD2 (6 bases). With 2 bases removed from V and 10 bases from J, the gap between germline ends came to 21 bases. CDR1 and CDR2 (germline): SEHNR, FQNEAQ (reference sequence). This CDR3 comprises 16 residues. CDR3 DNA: TGTGCCAGCAGCTTAAGCCGCCCCTTGCCCAGCGGGGAGCAGTTCTTC. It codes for CASSLSRPLPSGEQFF.

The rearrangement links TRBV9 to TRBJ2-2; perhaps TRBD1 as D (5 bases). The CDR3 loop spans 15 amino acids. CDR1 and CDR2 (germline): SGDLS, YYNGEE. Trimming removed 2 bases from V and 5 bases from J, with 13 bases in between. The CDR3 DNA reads TGTGCCAGCAGCGTCTTAGGGGTAGAAACCGGGGAGCTGTTTTTT. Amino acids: CASSVLGVETGELFF.

The CDR3 sequence: CASSIRPEKLFF. In DNA form, the CDR3 reads TGTGCCAGTAGTATACGGCCCGAAAAACTGTTTTTT. V is TRBV19 and J is TRBJ1-4; D remains ambiguous. V was clipped by 2 bases and J by 8 bases, with 6 bases between them. The CDR3 extends over 12 amino acids. CDR1 and CDR2 (germline): LNHDA, SQIVND (reference sequence).

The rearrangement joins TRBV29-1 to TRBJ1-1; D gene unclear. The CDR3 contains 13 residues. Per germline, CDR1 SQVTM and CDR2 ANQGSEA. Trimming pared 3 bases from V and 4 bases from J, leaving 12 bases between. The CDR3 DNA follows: TGCAGCGTTGACCTGGGAGTGGTCACTGAAGCTTTCTTT. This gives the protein CSVDLGVVTEAFF. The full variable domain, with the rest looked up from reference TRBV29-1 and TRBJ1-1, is SAVISQKPSRDICQRGTSLTIQCQVDSQVTMMFWYRQQPGQSLTLIATANQGSEATYESGFVIDKFPISRPNLTFSTLTVSNMSPEDSSIYLCSVDLGVVTEAFFGQGTRLTVV.

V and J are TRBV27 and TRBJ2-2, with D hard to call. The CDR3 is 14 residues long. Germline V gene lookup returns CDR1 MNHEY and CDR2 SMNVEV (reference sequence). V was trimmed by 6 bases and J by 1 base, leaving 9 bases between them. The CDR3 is CASSRFGNTGELFF. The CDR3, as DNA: TGTGCCAGCAGCCGATTTGGGAACACCGGGGAGCTGTTTTTT.

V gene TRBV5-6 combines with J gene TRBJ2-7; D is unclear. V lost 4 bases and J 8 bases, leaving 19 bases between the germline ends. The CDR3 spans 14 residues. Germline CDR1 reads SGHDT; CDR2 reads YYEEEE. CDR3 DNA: TGTGCCAGCAGCCCAGATTGGGCCCCGGGCCAGCAGTACTTC. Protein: CASSPDWAPGQQYF.

The CDR3 DNA is TGTGCCAGCAGCCCTAATCTTAGGCCCGAACAGGGGCGGAATGAGCAGTTCTTC. The encoded protein is CASSPNLRPEQGRNEQFF. The V gene is TRBV9, the J gene TRBJ2-1; 7 positions match TRBD1. CDR1 is SGDLS and CDR2 is YYNGEE in the germline V gene. This CDR3 has 18 amino acids. The V gene end was trimmed by 4 bases and the J gene end by 7 bases; junction bases not matched to a gene: 20.